Each of the 16 T cell receptor beta chains below was sequenced from the same sample in a study of Tregs in tolerant kidney transplant recipients (dated by TCRdb to about 2019). The time point label of this sample denotes: blood sample drawn before combined kidney and bone marrow transplant. Receptor libraries were prepared by the immunoSEQ multiplex PCR assay. What TCRdb holds here is the immuneACCESS table cut down to in-frame rearrangements. Part of the clones is not present; checked against another copy, under half of the missing clones reflect an unresolved V gene, and the others are unexplained. Per the sample table, the count is 30,000 or so clones. The ten biggest clones cover around 14% of the sample. This sample comprised CD8+ T cells from blood, obtained before the transplant. The source of these receptors is a human donor who received a combined kidney and bone marrow transplant.

As concerns this clone: With the read ending 3 residues before the CDR3 end, the germline J gene is used to fill in that end. V is TRBV2 and J is TRBJ2-7; tentative D call: TRBD2 (7 bases). The CDR3 length is 15 residues. In germline, CDR1 is SNHLY, CDR2 FYNNEI. Trimming cost V 1 base and J 2 bases, with 12 bases left between them. CDR3 DNA, as far as it was read: TGTGCCAGCAGTGAAGTGAGGGGGGGGACCTACGAG. This translates into CASSEVRGGTYE. The complete CDR3 reads CASSEVRGGTYEQYF.

Of note for this clone: The read halts 3 residues ahead of the CDR3 end, with the missing end drawn from the germline J gene. The chain links TRBV19 to TRBJ1-1, with D possibly TRBD1 on 5 matching bases. The germline V and J ends were trimmed by 3 bases and 0 bases, with 14 bases remaining between them. This CDR3 spans 16 amino acids. Germline CDR1 LNHDA, CDR2 SQIVND (reference sequence). The sequenced CDR3 bases are TGTGCCAGTAGTATTACTCTCGCAGGGATGAACACTGAA. Residues: CASSITLAGMNTE. The CDR3 reads in full as CASSITLAGMNTEAFF.

As for this clone: Other DNA sequences in this sample translate to the same CDR3. This chain's CDR3 is CASSAGTGFYEQYF. The DNA read from the CDR3 is TGTGCCAGTAGTGCCGGGACAGGGTTCTACGAG. This chain joins TRBV19 and TRBJ2-7, with 9 bases identical to TRBD1. The missing CDR3 end, 3 residues past where the read stops, is filled in from the germline J gene. The CDR3 has 14 amino acids. Germline-derived CDR1 and CDR2 are LNHDA and SQIVND (reference sequence). V lost 5 bases, J lost 3 bases, and 5 bases stayed unmatched.

As regards this clone: The sequence runs out 3 residues before the end of the CDR3; the remainder is reconstructed from the germline J gene. The chain couples TRBV10-3 to TRBJ2-7, with TRBD2 identical over 10 bases. The trim removed 3 bases at V and 3 bases at J, leaving 2 bases unmatched. CDR3 length equals 14 residues. The germline gives CDR1 ENHRY, CDR2 SYGVKD. The CDR3 sequence is CAISEEREGYEQYF. The CDR3 DNA, read in part, is TGTGCCATCAGTGAAGAGCGGGAGGGCTACGAG.

As for this clone: From the germline J gene comes the end of the CDR3, since the read stops 3 residues before it. V gene TRBV20-1 combines with J gene TRBJ2-3; 7 bases agree with TRBD2. Germline CDR1 and CDR2: DFQATT and SNEGSKA (reference sequence). The J segment lost 3 bases and the V segment lost 4 bases, leaving 16 bases of the junction unmatched. The CDR3 runs to 17 residues. The part of the CDR3 DNA that was read is TGCAGTGCTACCTTCCTCGGTGGGCTAGCGGTTACAGATACG. It specifies CSATFLGGLAVTDT. The whole CDR3 reads CSATFLGGLAVTDTQYF.

Comment on this clone: The read ends 3 residues shy of where the CDR3 ends; the end is completed using the germline J gene. V is TRBV5-5 and J is TRBJ2-7; 7 positions agree with TRBD1. V shed 4 bases and J 2 bases; nucleotides not matched to a gene: 6. Germline V gives CDR1 SGHKS, CDR2 YYEKEE (reference sequence). The CDR3 is 14 amino acids. The part of the CDR3 DNA that was read is TGTGCCAGCAGCGTACAGGGGAGTACCTACGAG. This codes for CASSVQGSTYE. From start to end, the CDR3 is CASSVQGSTYEQYF.

Note on this clone: The observed sequence ends 3 residues before the CDR3 terminus, with the missing tail filled in from the germline J gene. The chain is built from TRBV7-9 and TRBJ1-3; D uncertain. Germline-derived CDR1 and CDR2 are SEHNR and FQNEAQ (reference sequence). The CDR3 loop spans 13 amino acids. The CDR3 reads CASSPSGRPSIYF. The part of the CDR3 DNA that was read is TGTGCCAGCAGCCCTAGCGGGAGGCCCTCC.

Comment on this clone: The DNA ends 3 residues before the CDR3 does, and the rest of the CDR3 is filled in from the germline J gene. V gene TRBV5-1 combines with J gene TRBJ1-1; 7 nucleotides agree with TRBD1. CDR3 length: 13 residues. Unmatched junction bases numbered 2, after V lost 1 base and J lost 5 bases. Germline values: CDR1 SGHRS, CDR2 YFSETQ. The part of the CDR3 DNA that was read is TGCGCCAGCAGCTTGACCAGGGGGACTGAA. Translating gives CASSLTRGTE. The full CDR3 protein reads CASSLTRGTEAFF.

Comment on this clone: The read stops 3 residues short of the end of the CDR3; the missing end is completed from the germline J gene. V is TRBV29-1 and J is TRBJ2-7; a possible D gene is TRBD2 (6 bases). The CDR3 spans 15 residues. Germline CDR1 is SQVTM and CDR2 is ANQGSEA. Trimming left V 3 bases short and J 0 bases short, with 15 bases between. The part of the CDR3 DNA that was read is TGCAGCGTTGAGGTCGCGGGAATTAACTCCTACGAG. As protein: CSVEVAGINSYE. The entire CDR3 reads CSVEVAGINSYEQYF.

This clone is identified as hyperexpanded from frequency. The CDR3 goes on 3 residues after the read ends, and that part is filled in from the germline J gene. This chain uses TRBV6-2 or TRBV6-3 with TRBJ2-7; D is possibly TRBD1 (6 bases). Trimming shortened V by 7 bases and J by 6 bases, and 22 bases separated the two germline ends. Germline CDR1 reads MNHEY; CDR2 reads SVGEGT. This CDR3 has 15 residues. The CDR3 here is CASTLKQGGFAEQYF. CDR3 DNA, as far as it was read: TGTGCCAGCACCCTAAAACAGGGTGGATTTGCCGAG.

Of note for this clone: The CDR3 end falls 3 residues outside the read, so it is completed with the germline J gene. V is TRBV7-9 and J is TRBJ2-7; 9 nucleotides agree with TRBD2. The germline gives CDR1 SEHNR, CDR2 FQNEAQ (reference sequence). The CDR3 extends over 14 amino acids. V lost 4 bases and J lost 3; bases outside the gene matches: 4. CDR3 in amino acids: CASSSGLANYEQYF. The sequenced part of the CDR3 DNA is TGTGCCAGCAGCTCGGGACTAGCAAACTACGAG.

Remarks on this clone: The sequenced fragment ends 3 residues before the CDR3 boundary, so the rest is inferred from the germline J gene. This chain joins TRBV19 and TRBJ1-4; 9 bases are a match to TRBD1. Germline trimming cut 4 bases from V and 2 bases from J; bases unmatched to any gene: 2. The germline gives CDR1 LNHDA, CDR2 SQIVND (reference sequence). CDR3 length: 15 amino acids. This CDR3 is CASSRDRATNEKLFF. CDR3 DNA, as far as it was read: TGTGCCAGTAGTAGGGACAGGGCCACTAATGAAAAA. The full variable domain, with the rest looked up from reference TRBV19 and TRBJ1-4, is DGGITQSPKYLFRKEGQNVTLSCEQNLNHDAMYWYRQDPGQGLRLIYYSQIVNDFQKGDIAEGYSVSREKKESFPLTVTSAQKNPTAFYLCASSRDRATNEKLFFGSGTQLSVL.

Concerning this clone: Read coverage stops 3 residues before the CDR3 terminus; the germline J gene supplies the remainder. The chain carries TRBV30 and TRBJ1-1; TRBD1 aligns across 9 bases. With V trimmed by 0 bases and J by 5 bases, 1 base remained unmatched. The V gene's germline CDR1 is GTSNPN and CDR2 SVGIG (reference sequence). The CDR3 sequence is 13 residues long. The chain's CDR3 is CAWSVTGGTEAFF. The sequenced part of the CDR3 DNA is TGTGCCTGGAGTGTGACAGGGGGAACTGAA.

Comment on this clone: The read terminates 3 residues ahead of where the CDR3 ends, so the germline J gene completes it. J is TRBJ1-1 and V is TRBV10-3; 8 bases line up with TRBD1. The germline CDR1 and CDR2 sequences are ENHRY and SYGVKD. CDR3 length: 14 residues. V shed 8 bases and J 1 base; nucleotides not matched to a gene: 6. The CDR3 protein is CAIFEGTGNTEAFF. Partial CDR3 DNA: TGTGCCATCTTCGAGGGGACAGGGAACACTGAA.

About this clone: Coverage ceases 3 residues before the CDR3 finishes, and the germline J gene fills in the end. This rearrangement joins TRBV30 to TRBJ2-1; 10 positions agree with TRBD2. The germline CDR1 and CDR2 sequences are GTSNPN and SVGIG (reference sequence). Trimming removed 0 bases from V and 6 bases from J; junction bases left unmatched: 2. This CDR3 comprises 14 residues. CDR3 DNA, as far as it was read: TGTGCCTGGAGTGTAGCGGGAGGGCCCAATGAG. Its translation: CAWSVAGGPNE. From start to end, the CDR3 is CAWSVAGGPNEQFF.

Turning to this clone: The CDR3 end is not reached by the read, which stops 3 residues before it; the germline J gene fills it in. The V gene is TRBV9, the J gene TRBJ1-4, with D possibly matching TRBD1 (6 bases). V was trimmed by 4 bases and J by 5 bases, leaving 12 bases between them. The CDR3 loop spans 14 amino acids. Germline V gives CDR1 SGDLS, CDR2 YYNGEE. The CDR3 bases that were read are TGTGCCAGCAGCAAAGACAGGCTAAATGAAAAA. Translating gives CASSKDRLNEK. The CDR3 reads in full as CASSKDRLNEKLFF.